The text below deals with one T cell receptor beta chain. Its target is unknown. A junction boundary mismatches the germline segment, possibly from a read error. The record originates from a study of T cell responses to AZD1222 COVID-19 vaccine. Study conclusions and caveats: At baseline, just five to seven AZD1222 recipients tested seropositive.

This table comes from immunoSEQ multiplex PCR, and its TCRdb copy is limited to in-frame clones, with some not included. The table includes 75,000 to 90,000 clones, around 90% detected once. The length of the CDR3 is 15 residues. In germline, CDR1 is SEHNR, CDR2 FQNEAQ (reference sequence). Source: peripheral blood, taken 28 days after the second AZD1222 dose. This chain connects TRBV7-9 to TRBJ2-1; possible D gene TRBD2, 6 bases. This sequence originates from an adult who received the AZD1222 COVID-19 vaccine. CDR3 in amino acids: CASSLGPSEYNEQFF. Here the CDR3 DNA reads TGTGCCAGCAGTTTAGGCCCTAGCGAGTACAATGAGCAGTTCTTC.